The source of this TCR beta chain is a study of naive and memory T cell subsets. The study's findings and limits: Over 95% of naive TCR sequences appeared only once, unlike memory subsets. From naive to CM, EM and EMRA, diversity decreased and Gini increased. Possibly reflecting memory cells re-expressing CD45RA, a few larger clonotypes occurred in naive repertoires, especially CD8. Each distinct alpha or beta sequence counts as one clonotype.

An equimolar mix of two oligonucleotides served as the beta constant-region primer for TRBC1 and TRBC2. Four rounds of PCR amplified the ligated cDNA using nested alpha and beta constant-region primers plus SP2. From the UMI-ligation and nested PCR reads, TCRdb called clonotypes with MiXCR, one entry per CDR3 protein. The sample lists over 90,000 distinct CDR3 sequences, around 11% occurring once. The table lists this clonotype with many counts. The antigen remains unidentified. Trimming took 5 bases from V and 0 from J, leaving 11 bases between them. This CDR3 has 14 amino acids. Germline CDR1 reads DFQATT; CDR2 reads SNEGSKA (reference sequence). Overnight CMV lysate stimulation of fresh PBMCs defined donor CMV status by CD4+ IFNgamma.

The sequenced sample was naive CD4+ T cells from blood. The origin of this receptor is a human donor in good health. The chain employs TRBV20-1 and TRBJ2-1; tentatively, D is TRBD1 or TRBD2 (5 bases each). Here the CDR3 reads CSARWGSSYNEQFF. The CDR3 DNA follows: TGCAGTGCTCGGTGGGGGAGCTCCTACAATGAGCAGTTCTTC.